These 27 T cell receptor beta chains were all obtained from the same sample, sequenced in a study of blood T cell repertoires in COVID-19. Here immunoSEQ multiplex PCR was the method, and the copy in TCRdb shows in-frame clones only, minus some. The sample lists about 180,000 clones, more than 65% seen once, with roughly 15% in the top ten. Sequencing was done on a sample of PBMCs or T cells enriched from blood (not recorded which). The source is a man aged 50 to 59 who had recovered from COVID-19.

This clone was picked up one time. CDR3 sequence (DNA): TGTGCCAGCCGAGACAGCCTTAGCAATCAGCCCCAGCATTTT. Translated: CASRDSLSNQPQHF. The chain combines TRBV10-3 with TRBJ1-5; D may be TRBD1 (5 bases). The germline CDR1 and CDR2 sequences are ENHRY and SYGVKD. This CDR3 is built from 14 residues. Between the trimmed V and J ends, which lost 10 bases and 0 bases, there was a span of 13 bases.

The genes are TRBV7-8 and TRBJ2-2; a weak D match, TRBD1 (6 bases). The CDR3 is 15 amino acids. Per germline, CDR1 SGHVS and CDR2 FQNEAQ. V shed 5 bases and J shed 1 base, with 11 bases lying between them. CDR3 in DNA: TGTGCCAGCAGCCCACAGACAGGGAACACCGGGGAGCTGTTTTTT. Its protein is CASSPQTGNTGELFF.

This rearrangement joins TRBV18 to TRBJ1-2; the D gene is possibly TRBD1 (5 bases). V was cut by 3 bases and J by 5 bases, with 16 bases left in between. The germline V gene has CDR1 KGHSH and CDR2 LQKENI. The length of the CDR3 is 15 residues. The CDR3: CASSPPGHSLYGYTF. The CDR3 DNA reads TGTGCCAGCTCACCGCCAGGGCACAGTCTTTATGGCTACACCTTC. Drawing the rest from reference TRBV18 and TRBJ1-2, the complete variable domain is NAGVMQNPRHLVRRRGQEARLRCSPMKGHSHVYWYRQLPEEGLKFMVYLQKENIIDESGMPKERFSAEFPKEGPSILRIQQVVRGDSAAYFCASSPPGHSLYGYTFGSGTRLTVV.

This chain joins TRBV9 and TRBJ1-1; 9 nucleotides align to TRBD1. V shed 4 bases, J shed 1 base, and the junction held 5 bases outside the gene matches. CDR1 is SGDLS, CDR2 YYNGEE, per germline. This CDR3 contains 15 residues. The CDR3 bases are TGTGCCAGCAGCTTACCGACAGGGGGGAACACTGAAGCTTTCTTT. Protein sequence: CASSLPTGGNTEAFF.

The V and J genes are TRBV5-4 and TRBJ1-4; tentative D call: TRBD1 (5 bases). This CDR3 region has 16 residues. Trimming removed 0 bases from V and 0 bases from J, with 9 bases in between. From germline, CDR1 is SGHNT and CDR2 YYREEE (reference sequence). CDR3 protein: CASSLAVGATNEKLFF. CDR3 DNA sequence: TGTGCCAGCAGCTTGGCCGTAGGGGCAACTAATGAAAAACTGTTTTTT.

The V and J genes are TRBV3-1 (or the pseudogene TRBV3-2) and TRBJ1-4, with TRBD1 matching over 8 bases. J was trimmed by 5 bases and V by 1 base; bases with no gene match: 6. The CDR3 has 16 residues. The germline CDR1 and CDR2 sequences are LGHDT and YNNKEL (reference sequence). CDR3 protein: CASSQGTGNRNEKLFF. The CDR3 coding sequence is TGTGCCAGCAGCCAAGGGACAGGGAACAGGAATGAAAAACTGTTTTTT.

This clone is a singleton in its sample. The J gene is TRBJ2-1, the V gene TRBV5-1; 11 bases map to TRBD1. Germline V gene sequence: CDR1 SGHRS, CDR2 YFSETQ. The V and J ends lost 5 bases and 4 bases, in that order; junction bases with no gene match: 8. The CDR3 spans 16 residues. CDR3 nucleotides: TGCGCCAGCAGGGCCGGGACAGGGGGTTTTTACAATGAGCAGTTCTTC. The encoded protein is CASRAGTGGFYNEQFF.

This chain uses TRBV5-6 with TRBJ1-4, with 8 bases fitting TRBD1. V gave up 3 bases and J gave up 1 base; unmatched junction bases: 5. Germline lookup yields CDR1 SGHDT and CDR2 YYEEEE. The CDR3 is 16 amino acids. The CDR3 nucleotides are TGTGCCAGCAGCTGGGGGACAGGACTAACTAATGAAAAACTGTTTTTT. Amino acid sequence: CASSWGTGLTNEKLFF. Together with reference TRBV5-6 and TRBJ1-4, the CDR3 gives the full variable domain: DAGVTQSPTHLIKTRGQQVTLRCSPKSGHDTVSWYQQALGQGPQFIFQYYEEEERQRGNFPDRFSGHQFPNYSSELNVNALLLGDSALYLCASSWGTGLTNEKLFFGSGTQLSVL.

Only one count was recorded for this clone. The J gene is TRBJ2-7, the V gene TRBV15, with 7 bases matching TRBD1. The CDR3 covers 13 residues. The V and J ends lost 9 bases and 6 bases, in that order; junction bases with no gene match: 11. In germline, CDR1 is LNHNV, CDR2 YYDKDF (reference sequence). The chain's CDR3 is CATNQDRVGEQYF. CDR3 DNA sequence: TGTGCCACGAATCAAGACAGGGTGGGCGAGCAGTACTTC.

V gene TRBV15 combines with J gene TRBJ2-1; TRBD2 aligns across 11 bases. In germline, CDR1 is LNHNV, CDR2 YYDKDF (reference sequence). This CDR3 spans 16 amino acids. V shed 0 bases and J 7 bases; nucleotides not matched to a gene: 5. The CDR3 loop reads CATSRDRGTSGNEQFF. The CDR3 nucleotides read TGTGCCACCAGCAGAGATCGCGGGACTAGCGGTAATGAGCAGTTCTTC.

This clone occurred once. The genes are TRBV29-1 and TRBJ1-1; 10 bases align to TRBD1. The V segment lost 7 bases and the J segment 3 bases; nucleotides outside the gene matches: 5. The CDR3 has 13 residues. Germline-derived CDR1 and CDR2 are SQVTM and ANQGSEA. This CDR3 reads CSAIDRGHTEAFF. CDR3 sequence (DNA): TGCAGCGCCATAGACAGGGGGCACACTGAAGCTTTCTTT.

Note on this clone: Other DNA sequences in the same sample also yield this CDR3. The V and J genes are TRBV2 and TRBJ2-1, with 7 positions matching TRBD1. Germline V gene lookup returns CDR1 SNHLY and CDR2 FYNNEI. This CDR3 contains 14 residues. With V trimmed by 7 bases and J by 9 bases, 12 bases remained unmatched. The CDR3 loop reads CASTRTDRVGEQFF. Written as DNA, the CDR3 is TGTGCCAGCACAAGAACAGACAGGGTAGGTGAGCAGTTCTTC.

This clone was seen a handful of times. V and J are TRBV3-1 (or the pseudogene TRBV3-2) and TRBJ2-7; 10 bases are shared with TRBD2. Germline V lookup: CDR1 LGHDT, CDR2 YNNKEL (reference sequence). The CDR3 extends over 15 amino acids. V dropped 0 bases and J dropped 4; count of bases not matched to a gene: 3. CDR3 in DNA: TGTGCCAGCAGCCAAGATATTAGCGGGGGGTACGAGCAGTACTTC. It translates to CASSQDISGGYEQYF.

This clone has a single count. The chain uses TRBV6-5 and TRBJ2-5, with D tentatively TRBD1 (5 bases). The CDR3 runs to 15 residues. Deletions cut 6 bases from V and 1 base from J, with 15 bases between. Looked up from germline, CDR1 is MNHEY and CDR2 is SVGAGI. This CDR3 is CASSQSGHLQETQYF. The CDR3 DNA reads as TGTGCCAGCAGCCAATCCGGACACCTCCAAGAGACCCAGTACTTC.

The rearrangement links TRBV5-1 to TRBJ1-2; D gene ambiguous. The CDR3 is 13 residues long. In germline, CDR1 is SGHRS, CDR2 YFSETQ. V lost 2 bases, J lost 9 bases, and 14 bases lay in between. Written as DNA, the CDR3 is TGCGCCAGCAGCTTTCCCGGGTTGGATCGCTACACCTTC. Its protein is CASSFPGLDRYTF.

This sequence joins TRBV30 and TRBJ1-3, with D hard to call. Looked up from germline, CDR1 is GTSNPN and CDR2 is SVGIG (reference sequence). There are 15 residues in the CDR3. Trimming removed 3 bases from V and 4 bases from J, with 16 bases in between. CDR3 DNA sequence: TGTGCCTGGAGGGAAAAGGAGCGTCCCGGAAACACCATATATTTT. It yields the protein CAWREKERPGNTIYF. The full variable domain, with the rest looked up from reference TRBV30 and TRBJ1-3, is SQTIHQWPATLVQPVGSPLSLECTVEGTSNPNLYWYRQAAGRGLQLLFYSVGIGQISSEVPQNLSASRPQDRQFILSSKKLLLSDSGFYLCAWREKERPGNTIYFGEGSWLTVV.

V gene TRBV3-1 (or the pseudogene TRBV3-2) combines with J gene TRBJ1-1, with D possibly TRBD1 on 6 matching bases. V gave up 5 bases and J gave up 0 bases, with 13 bases separating them. Germline CDR1 is LGHDT and CDR2 is YNNKEL (reference sequence). The CDR3 runs 15 residues. The DNA for the CDR3 is TGTGCCAGCAGCAAATCGGACAGCATGAACACTGAAGCTTTCTTT. Translation: CASSKSDSMNTEAFF.

This chain joins TRBV6-5 and TRBJ1-5; D gene uncertain. V dropped 0 bases and J dropped 6 bases, with 9 bases sitting between them. The CDR3 is 14 residues long. CDR1 is MNHEY, CDR2 SVGAGI, per germline. The CDR3 loop is CASSYSIGSQPQHF. The CDR3 DNA is TGTGCCAGCAGTTACTCGATTGGGAGTCAGCCCCAGCATTTT.

This clone was seen a handful of times. V is TRBV28 and J is TRBJ1-1; 9 positions match TRBD1. Germline assignment: CDR1 MDHEN and CDR2 SYDVKM. This CDR3 spans 15 amino acids. Unmatched junction bases numbered 12, after V lost 6 bases and J lost 7 bases. CDR3 coding DNA: TGTGCCAGCAGACCCGGGACAGGGTTTTATCTTGAAGCTTTCTTT. Amino acids: CASRPGTGFYLEAFF. Full variable domain (rest looked up from reference TRBV28 and TRBJ1-1): DVKVTQSSRYLVKRTGEKVFLECVQDMDHENMFWYRQDPGLGLRLIYFSYDVKMKEKGDIPEGYSVSREKKERFSLILESASTNQTSMYLCASRPGTGFYLEAFFGQGTRLTVV.

V is TRBV18 and J is TRBJ2-2; D may be TRBD2 (5 bases). This CDR3 has 14 amino acids. V was shortened by 8 bases and J by 6 bases, with 16 bases between the two germline ends. The germline CDR1 and CDR2 sequences are KGHSH and LQKENI. This CDR3 reads CASPASRGSGELFF. Here the CDR3 DNA reads TGTGCCAGCCCCGCAAGCCGAGGGTCCGGGGAGCTGTTTTTT.

The J gene is TRBJ1-4, the V gene TRBV15; 7 bases are shared with TRBD1. The germline gives CDR1 LNHNV, CDR2 YYDKDF (reference sequence). V shed 1 base and J 2 bases; nucleotides not matched to a gene: 1. The CDR3 has 15 residues. The CDR3 nucleotides are TGTGCCACCAGCAGAGCAGGGGGGACTAATGAAAAACTGTTTTTT. Protein product: CATSRAGGTNEKLFF.

The V and J genes are TRBV30 and TRBJ2-7; D gene ambiguous. V dropped 0 bases and J dropped 5 bases, with 8 bases sitting between them. CDR1 and CDR2 from the germline V gene are GTSNPN and SVGIG (reference sequence). This CDR3 spans 12 amino acids. CDR3 residues: CAWSVLANEQYF. DNA of the CDR3: TGTGCCTGGAGTGTACTTGCCAACGAGCAGTACTTC.

This clone was seen only once. The chain employs TRBV3-1 (or the pseudogene TRBV3-2) and TRBJ1-1; D is perhaps TRBD1 (5 bases). Germline V gene lookup returns CDR1 LGHDT and CDR2 YNNKEL (reference sequence). Between the trimmed V and J ends, which lost 1 base and 7 bases, there was a span of 13 bases. The CDR3 consists of 14 residues. CDR3 region: CASSQVGREREAFF. CDR3 in DNA: TGTGCCAGCAGCCAAGTGGGGCGGGAGCGTGAAGCTTTCTTT.

The chain is built from TRBV2 and TRBJ2-5, with a possible D match to TRBD1 (6 bases). The CDR3 sequence is 13 residues long. Germline-derived CDR1 and CDR2 are SNHLY and FYNNEI. The V and J ends lost 6 bases and 5 bases respectively, with 13 bases between them. The CDR3 region has the DNA TGTGCCAGCAGCACAACAGGGTCGGAGACCCAGTACTTC. Translation: CASSTTGSETQYF. The full variable domain, completed using reference TRBV2 and TRBJ2-5, is EPEVTQTPSHQVTQMGQEVILRCVPISNHLYFYWYRQILGQKVEFLVSFYNNEISEKSEIFDDQFSVERPDGSNFTLKIRSTKLEDSAMYFCASSTTGSETQYFGPGTRLLVL.

The V and J genes are TRBV5-1 and TRBJ1-6; TRBD1 aligns across 8 bases. The CDR3 totals 15 residues. With V trimmed by 1 base and J by 5 bases, 2 bases remained unmatched. Germline assignment: CDR1 SGHRS and CDR2 YFSETQ. The CDR3 spells CASSLMTGDNSPLHF. The CDR3 bases are TGCGCCAGCAGCTTGATGACAGGGGATAATTCACCCCTCCACTTT.

This clone appeared a single time. The chain recombines TRBV5-1 with TRBJ1-6; no clear D gene. The CDR3 length is 15 residues. The V end lost 0 bases, the J end lost 9 bases, and 13 bases lay between the germline ends. Germline V gene sequence: CDR1 SGHRS, CDR2 YFSETQ. The CDR3: CASSLVSGFGSPLHF. CDR3 nucleotide sequence: TGCGCCAGCAGCTTGGTATCGGGGTTCGGTTCACCCCTCCACTTT. Full variable domain (outside the CDR3, taken from reference TRBV5-1 and TRBJ1-6): KAGVTQTPRYLIKTRGQQVTLSCSPISGHRSVSWYQQTPGQGLQFLFEYFSETQRNKGNFPGRFSGRQFSNSRSEMNVSTLELGDSALYLCASSLVSGFGSPLHFGNGTRLTVT.

The rearrangement joins TRBV7-8 to TRBJ1-2; perhaps TRBD1 as D (5 bases). The V end was cut by 5 bases, the J end by 2 bases, with 18 bases between. Germline lookup yields CDR1 SGHVS and CDR2 FQNEAQ. The CDR3 loop spans 16 amino acids. CDR3 amino acids: CASSKELRDRNYGYTF. DNA of the CDR3: TGTGCCAGCAGCAAAGAACTCAGGGATCGAAACTATGGCTACACCTTC.